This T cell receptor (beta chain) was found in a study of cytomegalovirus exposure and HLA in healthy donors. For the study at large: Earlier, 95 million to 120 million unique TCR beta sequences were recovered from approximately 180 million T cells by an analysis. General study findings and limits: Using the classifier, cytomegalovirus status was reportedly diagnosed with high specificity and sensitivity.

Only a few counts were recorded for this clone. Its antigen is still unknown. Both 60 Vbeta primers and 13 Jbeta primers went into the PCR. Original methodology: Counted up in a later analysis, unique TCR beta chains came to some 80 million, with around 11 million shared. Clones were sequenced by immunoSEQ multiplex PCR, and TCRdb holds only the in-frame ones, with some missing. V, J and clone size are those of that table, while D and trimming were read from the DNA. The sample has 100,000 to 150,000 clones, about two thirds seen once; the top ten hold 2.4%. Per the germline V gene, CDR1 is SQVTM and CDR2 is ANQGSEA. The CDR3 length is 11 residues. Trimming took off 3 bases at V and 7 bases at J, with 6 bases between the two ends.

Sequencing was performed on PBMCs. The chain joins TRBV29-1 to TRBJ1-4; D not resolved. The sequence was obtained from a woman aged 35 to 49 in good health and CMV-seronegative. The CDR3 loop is CSVEGSEKLFF. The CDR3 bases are TGCAGCGTTGAGGGGAGTGAAAAACTGTTTTTT. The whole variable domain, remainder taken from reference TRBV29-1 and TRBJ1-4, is SAVISQKPSRDICQRGTSLTIQCQVDSQVTMMFWYRQQPGQSLTLIATANQGSEATYESGFVIDKFPISRPNLTFSTLTVSNMSPEDSSIYLCSVEGSEKLFFGSGTQLSVL.